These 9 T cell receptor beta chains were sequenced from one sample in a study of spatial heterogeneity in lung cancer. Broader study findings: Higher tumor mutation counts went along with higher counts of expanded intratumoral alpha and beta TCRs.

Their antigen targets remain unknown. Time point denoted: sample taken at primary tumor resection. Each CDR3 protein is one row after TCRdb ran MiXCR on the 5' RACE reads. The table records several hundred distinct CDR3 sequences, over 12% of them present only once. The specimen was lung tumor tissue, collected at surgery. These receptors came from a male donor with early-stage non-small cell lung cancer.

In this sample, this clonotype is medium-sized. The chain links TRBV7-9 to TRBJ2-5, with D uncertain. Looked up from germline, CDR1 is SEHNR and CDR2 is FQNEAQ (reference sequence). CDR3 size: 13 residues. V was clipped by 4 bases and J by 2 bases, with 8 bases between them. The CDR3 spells CASSSRPQETQYF. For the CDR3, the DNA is TGTGCCAGCAGCTCTCGCCCGCAAGAGACCCAGTACTTC.

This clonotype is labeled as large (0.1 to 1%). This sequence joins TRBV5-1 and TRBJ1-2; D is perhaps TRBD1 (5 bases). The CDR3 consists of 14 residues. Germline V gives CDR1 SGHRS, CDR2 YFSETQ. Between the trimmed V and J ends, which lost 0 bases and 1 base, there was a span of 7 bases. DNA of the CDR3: TGCGCCAGCAGCTTGGAGCAGGGTAACTATGGCTACACCTTC. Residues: CASSLEQGNYGYTF.

CDR3 sequence (DNA): TGTGCCAGCGTCAGGGGGTCCGAGGAGACCCAGTACTTC. Protein sequence: CASVRGSEETQYF. The chain combines TRBV6-1 with TRBJ2-5; TRBD1 aligns across 7 bases. The CDR3 runs 13 residues. V gave up 8 bases and J gave up 5 bases; unmatched junction bases: 8. Germline assignment: CDR1 MNHNS and CDR2 SASEGT.

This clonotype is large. CDR3 DNA: TGTGCCAGCAGCTTATCAATGCTAGATACGCAGTATTTT. Residues: CASSLSMLDTQYF. The chain combines TRBV7-2 with TRBJ2-3, with unresolved D. This CDR3 is built from 13 residues. CDR1 and CDR2 from the germline V gene are SGHTA and FQGNSA. V was pared by 2 bases and J by 5 bases, with 8 bases between.

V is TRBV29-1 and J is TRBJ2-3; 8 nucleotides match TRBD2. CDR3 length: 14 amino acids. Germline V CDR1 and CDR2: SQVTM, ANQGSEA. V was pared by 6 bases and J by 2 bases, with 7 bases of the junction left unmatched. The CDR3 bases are TGCAGCGTGGCAACTAGCGGTATCACAGATACGCAGTATTTT. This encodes CSVATSGITDTQYF.

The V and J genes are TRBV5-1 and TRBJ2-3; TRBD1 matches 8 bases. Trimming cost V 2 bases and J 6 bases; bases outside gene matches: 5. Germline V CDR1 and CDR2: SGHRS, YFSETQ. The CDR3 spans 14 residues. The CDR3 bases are TGCGCCAGCAGCTTTGGACAGGGTTTCGATACGCAGTATTTT. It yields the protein CASSFGQGFDTQYF.

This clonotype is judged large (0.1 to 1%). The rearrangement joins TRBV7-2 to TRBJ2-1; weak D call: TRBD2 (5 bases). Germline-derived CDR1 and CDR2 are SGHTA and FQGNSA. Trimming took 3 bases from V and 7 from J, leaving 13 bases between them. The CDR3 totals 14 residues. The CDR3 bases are TGTGCCAGCAGCTTTGATGCTAGCTCGAATGAGCAGTTCTTC. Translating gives CASSFDASSNEQFF. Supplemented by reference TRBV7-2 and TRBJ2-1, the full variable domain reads GAGVSQSPSNKVTEKGKDVELRCDPISGHTALYWYRQSLGQGLEFLIYFQGNSAPDKSGLPSDRFSAERTGGSVSTLTIQRTQQEDSAVYLCASSFDASSNEQFFGPGTRLTVL.

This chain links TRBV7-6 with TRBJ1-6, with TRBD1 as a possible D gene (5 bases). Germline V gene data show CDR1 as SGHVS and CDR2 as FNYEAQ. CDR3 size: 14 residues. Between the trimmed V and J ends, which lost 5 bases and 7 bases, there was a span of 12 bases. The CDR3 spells CASSRTQGNSPLHF. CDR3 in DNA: TGTGCCAGCAGCCGAACCCAGGGAAATTCACCCCTCCACTTT.

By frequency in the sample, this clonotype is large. Here the CDR3 reads CASSLNGGNQPQHF. The CDR3 DNA reads as TGCGCCAGCAGCTTGAACGGGGGGAATCAGCCCCAGCATTTT. The chain is built from TRBV5-1 and TRBJ1-5; a weak D match, TRBD1 (5 bases). The CDR3 is made up of 14 amino acids. V gave up 1 base and J gave up 4 bases, with 9 bases separating them. From germline, CDR1 is SGHRS and CDR2 YFSETQ.